What follows describes a single TCR beta chain. Its antigen is not identified. The data originate from a study of cytomegalovirus exposure and HLA in healthy donors. Primers included in the PCR were 60 Vbeta and 13 Jbeta primers. TCRdb's table, derived via immunoSEQ multiplex PCR, lists solely in-frame clones and lacks some. Here the sample spans about 160,000 clones, around 80% being singletons. General study results and limits: The authors enumerated 180 or so TCR beta chains as linked to cytomegalovirus. As a later analysis showed, a missense DCLRE1C variant was linked to trimming of TCR beta V- and J-genes.

CDR3 length: 16 residues. Unmatched junction bases numbered 6, after V lost 3 bases and J lost 0 bases. This receptor was identified in a woman between 25 and 40 years old in good health and CMV-seropositive. Sequenced sample: PBMCs. V is TRBV23-1 and J is TRBJ2-3, with 7 bases matching TRBD1. TRBV23-1 carries the ORF label, with uncertain function. Here the CDR3 reads CASSHLDRTSTDTQYF. The CDR3 DNA is TGCGCCAGCAGTCATCTGGACAGGACTAGCACAGATACGCAGTATTTT.